This T cell receptor beta chain was sequenced in a study of beta chain features in type 1 diabetes. Overall study results and limits: When cDNA is sequenced, cells with high TCR expression could be over-represented. The VDJ junctions of type 1 diabetes patients carried fewer insertions and more deletions. People with Type 1 diabetes carried modestly yet significantly shorter TCRB CDR3s in all four CD4+ subsets.

For this clone: Its matching antigen is unknown.

Via the markers CD45RO/CCR7/CD25/CD127/CD95/CD27, stem cell-like memory, regulatory, central memory and naive CD4+ cells were sorted. CDR1 is MGHRA, CDR2 YSYEKL, per germline. Trimming shortened V by 4 bases and J by 4 bases, and 17 bases separated the two germline ends. This CDR3 comprises 15 residues. The isolated RNA, all of it, was reverse transcribed, so expressed TCRB transcripts were what got sequenced. Measured with immunoSEQ multiplex PCR; TCRdb has only the in-frame clones, and not every one. The sample shows about 260,000 clones, around 24% of them seen only once. The V and J genes are TRBV4-1 and TRBJ2-7, with D maybe TRBD2 (6 bases). Sequencing used naive CD4+ T cells from blood. The sequence derives from a woman aged 30 to 39 with type 1 diabetes. The CDR3 region has the DNA TGCGCCAGCAGCCTAAGGGACTCCCTTGTGTACGAGCAGTACTTC. It specifies CASSLRDSLVYEQYF.